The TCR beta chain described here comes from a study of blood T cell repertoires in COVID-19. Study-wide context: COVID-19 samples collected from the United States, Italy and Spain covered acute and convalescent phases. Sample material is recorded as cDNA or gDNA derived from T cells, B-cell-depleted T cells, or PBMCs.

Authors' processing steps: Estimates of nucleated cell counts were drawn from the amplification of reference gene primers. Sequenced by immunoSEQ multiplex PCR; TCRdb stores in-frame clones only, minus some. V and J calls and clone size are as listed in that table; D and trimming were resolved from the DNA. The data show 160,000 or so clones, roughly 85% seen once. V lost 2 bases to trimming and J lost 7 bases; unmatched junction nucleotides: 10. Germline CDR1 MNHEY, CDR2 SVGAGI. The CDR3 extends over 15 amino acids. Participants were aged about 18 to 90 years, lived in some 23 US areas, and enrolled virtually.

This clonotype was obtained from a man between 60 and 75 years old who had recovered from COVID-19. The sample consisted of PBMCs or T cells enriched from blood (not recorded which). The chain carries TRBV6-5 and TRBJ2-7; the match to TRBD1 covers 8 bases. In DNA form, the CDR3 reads TGTGCCAGCAGTTACCTAGGGACAGGCCCTTTGGAGCAGTACTTC. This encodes CASSYLGTGPLEQYF.